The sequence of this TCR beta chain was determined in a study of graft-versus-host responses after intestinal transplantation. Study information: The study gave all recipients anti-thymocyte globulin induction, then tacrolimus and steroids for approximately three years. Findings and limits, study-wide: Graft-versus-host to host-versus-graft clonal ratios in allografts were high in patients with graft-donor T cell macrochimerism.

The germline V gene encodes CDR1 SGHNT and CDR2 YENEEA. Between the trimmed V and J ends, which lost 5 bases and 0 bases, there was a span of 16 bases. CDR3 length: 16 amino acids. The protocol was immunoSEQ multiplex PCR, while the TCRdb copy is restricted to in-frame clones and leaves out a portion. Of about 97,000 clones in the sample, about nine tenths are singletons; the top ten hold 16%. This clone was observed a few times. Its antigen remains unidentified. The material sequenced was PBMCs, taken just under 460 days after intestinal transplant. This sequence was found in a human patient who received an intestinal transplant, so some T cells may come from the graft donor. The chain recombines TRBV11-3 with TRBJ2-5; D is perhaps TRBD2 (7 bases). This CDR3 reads CASSPRRGGDQETQYF. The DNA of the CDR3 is TGTGCCAGCAGCCCCCGGAGGGGGGGGGACCAAGAGACCCAGTACTTC. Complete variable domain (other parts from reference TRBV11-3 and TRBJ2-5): EAGVVQSPRYKIIEKKQPVAFWCNPISGHNTLYWYLQNLGQGPELLIRYENEEAVDDSQLPKDRFSAERLKGVDSTLKIQPAELGDSAVYLCASSPRRGGDQETQYFGPGTRLLVL.